These 17 T cell receptor beta chains originate from one sample sequenced in a study of T cell responses to AZD1222 COVID-19 vaccine. The assay was immunoSEQ multiplex PCR, and TCRdb's table has in-frame clones only and misses some. In the table there are 150,000 to 200,000 clones, about 89% of which are singletons. Sequenced material: peripheral blood, taken 28 days after the second AZD1222 dose. The origin of the receptors is an adult who received the AZD1222 COVID-19 vaccine.

This rearrangement joins TRBV4-3 to TRBJ2-3; TRBD2 is a possible D gene (6 bases). The CDR3 spans 14 residues. Germline CDR1 LGHNA, CDR2 YSLEER. Trimming left V 0 bases short and J 4 bases short, with 8 bases between. CDR3 in amino acids: CASSQDWEADTQYF. CDR3 bases: TGCGCCAGCAGCCAAGATTGGGAGGCAGATACGCAGTATTTT.

This rearrangement joins TRBV4-2 to TRBJ2-1; D is undetermined. V was cut by 1 base and J by 8 bases, with 9 bases left in between. The CDR3 contains 13 residues. Germline lookup yields CDR1 LGHNA and CDR2 YNFKEQ. DNA for the CDR3: TGTGCCAGCAGCCAAGCCACCATCGATGAGCAGTTCTTC. Translation gives CASSQATIDEQFF.

This chain joins TRBV20-1 and TRBJ2-2; TRBD1 might be the D (7 bases). There are 14 residues in the CDR3. V was pared by 3 bases and J by 6 bases, with 14 bases between. Germline loops: CDR1 DFQATT, CDR2 SNEGSKA (reference sequence). The CDR3 DNA is TGCAGTGCTAGTGGCAGGGGGGAGTCCGGGGAGCTGTTTTTT. Residues: CSASGRGESGELFF.

This chain connects TRBV7-2 to TRBJ2-1; D gene ambiguous. Germline CDR1 and CDR2: SGHTA and FQGNSA. The germline V and J ends were trimmed by 0 bases and 5 bases, with 2 bases remaining between them. This CDR3 spans 12 amino acids. The CDR3 region is CASSLADNEQFF. The CDR3 DNA follows: TGTGCCAGCAGCTTAGCCGACAATGAGCAGTTCTTC.

This clone has only one observation. The CDR3 spells CASSPLDRTYEQYF. Written as DNA, the CDR3 is TGTGCCAGCTCACCCCTCGACAGGACCTACGAGCAGTACTTC. The rearrangement joins TRBV18 to TRBJ2-7, with a weak D call TRBD1 (6 bases). The CDR3 totals 14 residues. V lost 3 bases and J 2 bases, leaving 11 bases between the germline ends. Germline-derived CDR1 and CDR2 are KGHSH and LQKENI.

V is TRBV6-4 and J is TRBJ1-5; D gene unclear. Looked up from germline, CDR1 is MRHNA and CDR2 is SNTAGT. V lost 4 bases and J lost 6, with 10 bases in between. The CDR3 is 13 residues long. CDR3 DNA: TGTGCCAGCAGTGTTGAGGTGGGTCAGCCCCAGCATTTT. Protein: CASSVEVGQPQHF.

The V gene is TRBV9, the J gene TRBJ2-1, with 11 bases matching TRBD2. This CDR3 contains 17 residues. J gave up 7 bases and V 0 bases, and 9 bases lay outside the gene matches. Germline CDR1 and CDR2: SGDLS and YYNGEE. The CDR3 spells CASSVDPTSGSRNEQFF. Here the CDR3 DNA reads TGTGCCAGCAGCGTAGATCCCACTAGCGGGAGTCGGAATGAGCAGTTCTTC.

This clone was counted a single time. V gene TRBV12-5 combines with J gene TRBJ2-3, with TRBD2 matching over 8 bases. CDR1 and CDR2 from the germline V gene are LGHNT and FRNRAP. This CDR3 contains 15 residues. V was clipped by 5 bases and J by 0 bases; unmatched bases: 4. In DNA, the CDR3 is TGTGCTAGTGGTCCCGGACTAGCTAGCACAGATACGCAGTATTTT. Translating it yields CASGPGLASTDTQYF.

The chain is built from TRBV6-5 and TRBJ1-6; D not certain. Germline CDR1 and CDR2: MNHEY and SVGAGI. CDR3 size: 12 residues. Trimming stripped 6 bases from V and 8 bases from J, with 8 bases between. As DNA, the CDR3 is TGTGCCAGCAGGGCGGGCGATTCACCCCTCCACTTT. Residues: CASRAGDSPLHF.

This clone was counted a few times. The V and J genes are TRBV9 and TRBJ1-2; TRBD1 matches 9 bases. This CDR3 has 17 amino acids. Looked up from germline, CDR1 is SGDLS and CDR2 is YYNGEE. V was pared by 3 bases and J by 0 bases, with 9 bases of the junction left unmatched. The CDR3 reads CASSADRGVIPNYGYTF. The CDR3 DNA is TGTGCCAGCAGCGCGGACAGGGGCGTTATTCCTAACTATGGCTACACCTTC.

This rearrangement joins TRBV7-7 to TRBJ2-7, with D perhaps TRBD1 or TRBD2 (5 bases each). This CDR3 comprises 15 residues. Germline CDR1 SSHAT, CDR2 FNYEAQ (reference sequence). V was shortened by 4 bases and J by 2 bases, with 15 bases between the two germline ends. The CDR3 sequence is CASSYGPGPAYEQYF. The DNA for the CDR3 is TGTGCCAGCAGCTACGGACCGGGGCCAGCCTACGAGCAGTACTTC.

The V and J genes are TRBV6-5 and TRBJ2-2; 8 bases align to TRBD1. Germline V lookup: CDR1 MNHEY, CDR2 SVGAGI. The CDR3 has 15 amino acids. The junction had 5 bases not matched to a gene; V was cut back by 8 bases and J by 0 bases. This CDR3 reads CASERDRTNTGELFF. The CDR3 nucleotides read TGTGCCAGCGAACGGGACAGGACGAACACCGGGGAGCTGTTTTTT.

The rearrangement uses TRBV18 and TRBJ2-1; 11 bases align to TRBD2. J gave up 8 bases and V 0 bases, and 3 bases lay outside the gene matches. The germline V gene encodes CDR1 KGHSH and CDR2 LQKENI. This CDR3 has 15 amino acids. The chain's CDR3 is CASSPPLAGGHEQFF. In nucleotides, the CDR3 is TGTGCCAGCTCACCACCCCTAGCGGGAGGACATGAGCAGTTCTTC.

This clone was recorded once. The CDR3 spells CATSERPGLAGVEDTQYF. The CDR3 nucleotides read TGTGCCACCAGTGAACGCCCGGGACTAGCGGGAGTTGAAGATACGCAGTATTTT. The chain employs TRBV24-1 and TRBJ2-3; TRBD2 aligns across 14 bases. CDR3 length: 18 residues. With V trimmed by 4 bases and J by 5 bases, 10 bases remained unmatched. CDR1 KGHDR and CDR2 SFDVKD come from the germline V gene.

On this clone itself: This specimen includes other DNA sequences encoding the same CDR3. The rearrangement uses TRBV29-1 and TRBJ1-2, with D uncertain. Between the trimmed V and J ends, which lost 0 bases and 5 bases, there was a span of 4 bases. The germline CDR1 and CDR2 sequences are SQVTM and ANQGSEA. The CDR3 totals 11 residues. For the CDR3, the DNA is TGCAGCGTTGAAGATCGATATGGCTACACCTTC. Protein sequence: CSVEDRYGYTF.

In this sample, this clone turned up a few times. The rearrangement uses TRBV12-3 or TRBV12-4 and TRBJ2-7; D is undetermined. Trimming took off 6 bases at V and 0 bases at J, with 9 bases between the two ends. The CDR3 spans 13 residues. The CDR3 region has the DNA TGTGCCAGCAGCCGGCACCGCTCCTACGAGCAGTACTTC. It encodes CASSRHRSYEQYF.

This clone was counted a single time. The V call is TRBV28, the J call TRBJ2-7; the D gene is possibly TRBD1 (6 bases). Germline CDR1 MDHEN, CDR2 SYDVKM. This CDR3 spans 14 amino acids. V was trimmed by 6 bases and J by 4 bases, leaving 16 bases between them. The CDR3, as DNA: TGTGCCAGCAGGCCGATTCAGGGGTTTTACGAGCAGTACTTC. Protein sequence: CASRPIQGFYEQYF.